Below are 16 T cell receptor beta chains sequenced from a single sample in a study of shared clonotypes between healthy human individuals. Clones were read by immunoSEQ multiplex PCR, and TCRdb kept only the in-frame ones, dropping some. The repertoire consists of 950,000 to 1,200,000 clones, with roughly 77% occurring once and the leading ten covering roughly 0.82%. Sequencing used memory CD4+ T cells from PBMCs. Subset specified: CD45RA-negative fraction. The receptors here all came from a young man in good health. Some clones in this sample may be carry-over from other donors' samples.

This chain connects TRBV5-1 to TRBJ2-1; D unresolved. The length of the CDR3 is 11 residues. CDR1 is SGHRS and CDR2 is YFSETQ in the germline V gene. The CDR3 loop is CASNSLGEQFF. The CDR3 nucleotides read TGCGCTTCCAATAGCCTGGGTGAGCAGTTCTTC. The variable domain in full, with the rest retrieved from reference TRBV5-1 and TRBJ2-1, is KAGVTQTPRYLIKTRGQQVTLSCSPISGHRSVSWYQQTPGQGLQFLFEYFSETQRNKGNFPGRFSGRQFSNSRSEMNVSTLELGDSALYLCASNSLGEQFFGPGTRLTVL.

CDR3 in DNA: TGTGCCAGCAGCTTGACTCTCACCTACGAGCAGTACTTC. Translating gives CASSLTLTYEQYF. This sequence joins TRBV7-9 and TRBJ2-7; D is unclear. The CDR3 sequence is 13 residues long. The germline V gene encodes CDR1 SEHNR and CDR2 FQNEAQ (reference sequence). The V gene lost 3 bases and the J gene lost 2 bases, with 8 bases spanning the gap.

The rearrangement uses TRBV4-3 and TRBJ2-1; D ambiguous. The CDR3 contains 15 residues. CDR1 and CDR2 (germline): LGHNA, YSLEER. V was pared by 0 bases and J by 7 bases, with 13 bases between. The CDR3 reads CASSQDVRRLNEQFF. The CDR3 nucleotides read TGCGCCAGCAGCCAAGATGTAAGGCGCCTTAATGAGCAGTTCTTC.

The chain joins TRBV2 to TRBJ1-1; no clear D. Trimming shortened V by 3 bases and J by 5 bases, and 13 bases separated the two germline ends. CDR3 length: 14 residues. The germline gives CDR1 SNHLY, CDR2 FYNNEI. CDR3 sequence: CASSDEGIVTEAFF. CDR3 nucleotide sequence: TGTGCCAGCAGTGACGAGGGAATTGTGACTGAAGCTTTCTTT.

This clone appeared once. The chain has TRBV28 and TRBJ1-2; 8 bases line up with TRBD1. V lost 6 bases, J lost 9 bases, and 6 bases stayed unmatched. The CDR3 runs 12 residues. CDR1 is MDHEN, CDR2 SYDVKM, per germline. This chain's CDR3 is CASRPTGGSYTF. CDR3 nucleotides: TGTGCCAGCAGGCCTACAGGGGGAAGCTACACCTTC.

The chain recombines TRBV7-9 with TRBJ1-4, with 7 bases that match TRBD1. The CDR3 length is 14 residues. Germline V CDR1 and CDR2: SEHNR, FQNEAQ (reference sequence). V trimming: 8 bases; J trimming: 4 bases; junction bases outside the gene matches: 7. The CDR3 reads CASGPGQYNEKLFF. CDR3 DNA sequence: TGTGCCAGCGGACCGGGACAGTATAATGAAAAACTGTTTTTT.

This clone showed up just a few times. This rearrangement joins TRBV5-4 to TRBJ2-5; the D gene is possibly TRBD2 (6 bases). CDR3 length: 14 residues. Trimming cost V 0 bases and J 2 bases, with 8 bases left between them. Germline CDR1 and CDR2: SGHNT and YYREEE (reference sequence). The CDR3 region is CASSLGRGQETQYF. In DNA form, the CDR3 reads TGTGCCAGCAGCTTGGGGAGGGGACAAGAGACCCAGTACTTC.

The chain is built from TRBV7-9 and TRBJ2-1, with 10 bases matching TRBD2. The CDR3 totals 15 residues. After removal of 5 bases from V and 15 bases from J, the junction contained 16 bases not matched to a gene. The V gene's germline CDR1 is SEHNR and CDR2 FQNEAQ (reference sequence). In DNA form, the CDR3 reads TGTGCCAGCAGCGCCATGGGGGTCCTAGCGGGAGCTCGGTTCTTC. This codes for CASSAMGVLAGARFF.

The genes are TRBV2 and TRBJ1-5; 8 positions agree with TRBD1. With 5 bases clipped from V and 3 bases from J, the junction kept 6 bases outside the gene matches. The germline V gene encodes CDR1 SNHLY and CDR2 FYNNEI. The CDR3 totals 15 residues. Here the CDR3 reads CASSIQGEHNQPQHF. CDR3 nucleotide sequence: TGTGCCAGCAGTATACAGGGGGAACACAATCAGCCCCAGCATTTT.

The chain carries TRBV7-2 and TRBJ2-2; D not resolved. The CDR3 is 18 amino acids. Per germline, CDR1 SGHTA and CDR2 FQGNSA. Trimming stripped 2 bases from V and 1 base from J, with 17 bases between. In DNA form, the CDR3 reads TGTGCCAGCAGCTTATTCCCCCTGGCGGTTGAGAACACCGGGGAGCTGTTTTTT. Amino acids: CASSLFPLAVENTGELFF.

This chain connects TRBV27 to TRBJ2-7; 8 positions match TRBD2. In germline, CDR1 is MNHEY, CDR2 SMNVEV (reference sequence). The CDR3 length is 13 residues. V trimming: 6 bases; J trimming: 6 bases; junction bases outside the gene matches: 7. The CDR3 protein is CASREAGVGEQYF. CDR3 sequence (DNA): TGTGCCAGCAGGGAAGCGGGAGTGGGCGAGCAGTACTTC.

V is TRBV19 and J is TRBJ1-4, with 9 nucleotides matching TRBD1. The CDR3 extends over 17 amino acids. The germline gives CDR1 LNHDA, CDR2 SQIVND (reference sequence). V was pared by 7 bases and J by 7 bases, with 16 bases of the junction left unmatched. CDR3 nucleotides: TGTGCCAGTAAGGCCGGACAGGGGCTCGGAGGAGGTGAAAAACTGTTTTTT. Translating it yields CASKAGQGLGGGEKLFF.

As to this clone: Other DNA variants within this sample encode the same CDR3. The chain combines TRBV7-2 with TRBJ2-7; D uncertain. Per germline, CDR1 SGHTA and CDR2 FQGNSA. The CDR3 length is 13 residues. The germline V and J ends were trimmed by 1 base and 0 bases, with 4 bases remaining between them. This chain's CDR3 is CASSLGPSYEQYF. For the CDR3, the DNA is TGTGCCAGCAGCTTAGGCCCCTCCTACGAGCAGTACTTC.

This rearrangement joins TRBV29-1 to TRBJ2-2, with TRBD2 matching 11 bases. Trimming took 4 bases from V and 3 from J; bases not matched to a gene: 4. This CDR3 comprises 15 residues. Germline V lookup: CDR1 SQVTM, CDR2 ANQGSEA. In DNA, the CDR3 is TGCAGCGTTGGGGGGACTAGCGGCTACACCGGGGAGCTGTTTTTT. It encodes CSVGGTSGYTGELFF.

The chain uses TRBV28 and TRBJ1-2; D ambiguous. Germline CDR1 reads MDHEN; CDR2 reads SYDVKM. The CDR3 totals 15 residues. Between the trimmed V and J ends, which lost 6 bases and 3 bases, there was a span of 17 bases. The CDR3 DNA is TGTGCCAGCAGCCGCATCAGGCGGTGGGACTATGGCTACACCTTC. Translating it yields CASSRIRRWDYGYTF.

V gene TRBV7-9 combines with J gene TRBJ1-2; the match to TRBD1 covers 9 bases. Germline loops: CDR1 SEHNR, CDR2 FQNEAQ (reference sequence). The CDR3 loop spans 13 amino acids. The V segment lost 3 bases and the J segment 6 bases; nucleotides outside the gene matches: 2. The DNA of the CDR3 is TGTGCCAGCAGCTTGGGACAGGGAGATGGCTACACCTTC. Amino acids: CASSLGQGDGYTF.